Listed below are T cell receptor beta chains from one sample, sequenced in a study of T cell responses to AZD1222 COVID-19 vaccine. Here immunoSEQ multiplex PCR was the method, and the copy in TCRdb shows in-frame clones only, minus some. The sample shows 140,000 to 150,000 clones, about 91% of them seen only once. Sequenced here: peripheral blood, sampled on day 0 of AZD1222 vaccination. These receptors came from an adult in good health. CDR3s include the opening cysteine and the closing phenylalanine or tryptophan.

V gene: TRBV7-8; CDR3 protein: CASRQEANYGYTF
V gene: TRBV27; CDR3 protein: CASSGAGRGYGYTF
V gene: TRBV5-1; CDR3 protein: CASSLAGTLRYGYTF
V gene: TRBV9; CDR3 protein: CASSPRQASGNTEAFF
V gene: TRBV19; CDR3 protein: CASSIRPGGTYEQYF
V gene: TRBV25-1; CDR3 protein: CASSEVNSWTDTQYF
V gene: TRBV5-4; CDR3 protein: CASSPGTRGVPEQFF
V gene: TRBV2; CDR3 protein: CASHRMNSPLHF
V gene: TRBV7-6; CDR3 protein: CASSLTPGTGGLSGYTF
V gene: TRBV5-1; CDR3 protein: CASSLEGPLYGYTF
V gene: TRBV27; CDR3 protein: CASSLQGAGRGGYTF
V gene: TRBV24-1; CDR3 protein: CATSDLREQFF
V gene: TRBV10-3; CDR3 protein: CAISVGGLYGEAFF
V gene: TRBV19; CDR3 protein: CASSIGSGANEKLFF
V gene: TRBV3-1/TRBV3-2; CDR3 protein: CASSRLGGDRGYGYTF
V gene: TRBV14; CDR3 protein: CASSQSARQPNSPLHF
V gene: TRBV7-3; CDR3 protein: CASSLMGDGPYNEQFF
V gene: TRBV6-5; CDR3 protein: CASRTGQYEKLFF
V gene: TRBV7-7; CDR3 protein: CASSLVHPGHGNTIYF
V gene: TRBV10-1; CDR3 protein: CASSESRNQPQHF
V gene: TRBV3-1/TRBV3-2; CDR3 protein: CASSQELVNTEAFF
V gene: TRBV5-3; CDR3 protein: CARSLTGRSAIYNSPLHF
V gene: TRBV9; CDR3 protein: CASSQRPDLAYEQYF
V gene: TRBV10-3; CDR3 protein: CATAGGWNQPQHF
V gene: TRBV5-4; CDR3 protein: CASSLAPGQGHTF
V gene: TRBV5-4; CDR3 protein: CASSFPSGGTEAFF
V gene: TRBV11-2; CDR3 protein: CASSLDREQPQHF
V gene: TRBV9; CDR3 protein: CASSVGQLNSPLHF
V gene: TRBV19; CDR3 protein: CASSIDGTGPREQYF
V gene: TRBV19; CDR3 protein: CASSIEGYPKETQYF
V gene: TRBV7-2; CDR3 protein: CASSPDGTAYGYTF
V gene: TRBV11-2; CDR3 protein: CASSLGGTGGEKLFF
V gene: TRBV30; CDR3 protein: CARVLNYGYTF
V gene: TRBV24-1; CDR3 protein: CATRLLQGGRTEAFF
V gene: TRBV28; CDR3 protein: CASSSGTDRHEQFF
V gene: TRBV24-1; CDR3 protein: CATSDGSSNDYEQYF
V gene: TRBV28; CDR3 protein: CASWALNEQFF
V gene: TRBV9; CDR3 protein: CASSPGQGNYGYTF
V gene: TRBV12-3/TRBV12-4; CDR3 protein: CASSLTQGNEQFF
V gene: TRBV2; CDR3 protein: CASIQVGTQETQYF
V gene: TRBV7-7; CDR3 protein: CASSLGGAGNTIYF
V gene: TRBV5-5; CDR3 protein: CASSLTLVAGAGGELFF